One T cell receptor beta chain is described in this entry. Per the original data handling: Researchers report that nucleated cell counts were estimated from reference gene primer amplification. The protocol was immunoSEQ multiplex PCR, while the TCRdb copy is restricted to in-frame clones and leaves out a portion. The V and J calls and clone size are taken from that table; D and trimming were inferred from the DNA. The repertoire holds around 60,000 clones, with approximately 86% as singletons. The data derive from a study of blood T cell repertoires in COVID-19. The wider study: Samples taken during acute and convalescent COVID-19 were collected in the United States, Italy and Spain. Sources were T cells, B-cell-depleted T cells, or PBMCs; the material itself was cDNA or gDNA.

The origin of this receptor is a man in his forties or fifties with active COVID-19. The sequenced sample consisted of peripheral blood.

The CDR3 spells CASSQDLGAQPQHF. The CDR3 DNA reads TGCGCCAGCAGCCAAGATTTAGGGGCCCAGCCCCAGCATTTT. The chain employs TRBV4-3 and TRBJ1-5; D possibly corresponds to TRBD1 (5 bases). The germline gives CDR1 LGHNA, CDR2 YSLEER. The CDR3 consists of 14 residues. The ends were cut back, 0 bases at V and 7 bases at J, with 10 bases in the middle.